Described below is a single TCR beta chain sequence and its context. Its specificity is unknown. The donors were members of the roughly 120-subject validation cohort (separate from the 666-subject first cohort). Produced via immunoSEQ multiplex PCR; TCRdb's table is partial and in-frame only. In the table there are more than 80,000 clones, about 96% of which are singletons. From germline, CDR1 is LNHNV and CDR2 YYDKDF (reference sequence). This CDR3 spans 15 amino acids. V lost 2 bases, J lost 6 bases, and 13 bases lay in between. The data were taken from a study of cytomegalovirus exposure and HLA in healthy donors. Background on the study: The same platform was used for the roughly 120 validation repertoires and the roughly 640 first-cohort repertoires, a later analysis reported.

Findings of the study overall: That first-cohort TCR clusters tended to co-occur in the roughly 130 validation repertoires was found in a later analysis. Confirmation in vitro established that a few CMV-associated chains were specific for CMV antigens.

Sequenced: PBMCs. This TCR derives from a woman aged 18-35 years in good health and CMV-seronegative. The V gene is TRBV15, the J gene TRBJ2-2; D gene ambiguous. CDR3 loop: CATSRISTVPGELFF. CDR3 coding DNA: TGTGCCACCAGCAGAATTAGTACAGTCCCCGGGGAGCTGTTTTTT.